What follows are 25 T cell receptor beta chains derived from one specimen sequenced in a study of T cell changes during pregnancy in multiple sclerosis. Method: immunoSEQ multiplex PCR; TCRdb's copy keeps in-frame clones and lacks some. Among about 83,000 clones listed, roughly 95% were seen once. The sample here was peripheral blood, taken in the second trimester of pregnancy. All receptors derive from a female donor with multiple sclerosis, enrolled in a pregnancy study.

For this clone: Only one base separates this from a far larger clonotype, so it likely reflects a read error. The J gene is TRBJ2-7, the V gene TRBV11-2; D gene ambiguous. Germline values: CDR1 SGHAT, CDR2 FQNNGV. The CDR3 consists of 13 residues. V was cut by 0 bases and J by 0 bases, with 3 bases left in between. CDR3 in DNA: TGTGCCAGCAGCTTAGAGGCCTCCTACGAGCAGTACTTC. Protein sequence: CASSLEASYEQYF.

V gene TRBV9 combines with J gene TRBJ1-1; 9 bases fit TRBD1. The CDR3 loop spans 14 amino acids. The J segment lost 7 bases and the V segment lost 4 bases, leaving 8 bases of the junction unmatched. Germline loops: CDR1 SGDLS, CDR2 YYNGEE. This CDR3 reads CASSPRGTGNEAFF. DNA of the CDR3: TGTGCCAGCAGCCCGCGAGGGACAGGGAATGAAGCTTTCTTT.

DNA of the CDR3: TGCGCCAGCAGCTTCGGGACTGGAGGTGAAGCTTTCTTT. Translating gives CASSFGTGGEAFF. This rearrangement joins TRBV5-1 to TRBJ1-1, with D tentatively TRBD1 (5 bases). V dropped 2 bases and J dropped 7 bases, with 12 bases sitting between them. The CDR3 totals 13 residues. Germline loops: CDR1 SGHRS, CDR2 YFSETQ.

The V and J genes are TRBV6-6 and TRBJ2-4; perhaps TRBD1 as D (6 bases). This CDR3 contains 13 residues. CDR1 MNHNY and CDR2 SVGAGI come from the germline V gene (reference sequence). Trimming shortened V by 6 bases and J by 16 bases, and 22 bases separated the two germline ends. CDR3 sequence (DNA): TGTGCCAGCAGCCTAGACCGGGACACCATTAGATACTTC. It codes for CASSLDRDTIRYF.

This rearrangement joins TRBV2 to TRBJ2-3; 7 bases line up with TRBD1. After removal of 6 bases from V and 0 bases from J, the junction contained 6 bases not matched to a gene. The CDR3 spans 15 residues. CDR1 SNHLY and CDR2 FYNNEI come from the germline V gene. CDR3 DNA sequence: TGTGCCAGCAGCGCGACAGGGTCTAGCACAGATACGCAGTATTTT. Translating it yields CASSATGSSTDTQYF.

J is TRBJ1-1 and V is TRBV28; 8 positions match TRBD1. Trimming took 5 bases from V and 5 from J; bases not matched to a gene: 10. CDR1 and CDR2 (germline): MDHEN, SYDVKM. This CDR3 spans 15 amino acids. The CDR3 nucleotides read TGTGCCAGCAGTCCTAGGACAGGGAGGGGGACTGAAGCTTTCTTT. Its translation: CASSPRTGRGTEAFF.

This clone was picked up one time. CDR3 loop: CASSGQGLDGYTF. DNA of the CDR3: TGTGCCAGCTCGGGACAGGGCTTGGATGGCTACACCTTC. This chain joins TRBV6-4 and TRBJ1-2; 9 nucleotides align to TRBD1. Germline V gene sequence: CDR1 MRHNA, CDR2 SNTAGT. With V trimmed by 8 bases and J by 6 bases, 7 bases remained unmatched. CDR3 length: 13 residues.

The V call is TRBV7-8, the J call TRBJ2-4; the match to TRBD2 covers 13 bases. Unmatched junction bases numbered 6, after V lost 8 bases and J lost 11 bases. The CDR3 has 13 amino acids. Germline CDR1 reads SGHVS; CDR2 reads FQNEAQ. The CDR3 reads CASSRTSGSVQYF. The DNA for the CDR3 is TGTGCCAGCTCCCGGACTAGCGGGAGTGTTCAGTACTTC. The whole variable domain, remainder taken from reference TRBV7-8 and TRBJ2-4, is GAGVSQSPRYKVAKRGQDVALRCDPISGHVSLFWYQQALGQGPEFLTYFQNEAQLDKSGLPSDRFFAERPEGSVSTLKIQRTQQEDSAVYLCASSRTSGSVQYFGAGTRLSVL.

The DNA for the CDR3 is TGTGCCAGCAGCCGCACGTCCGGAGTCGGGGCCGGGGAGCTGTTTTTT. Its protein product is CASSRTSGVGAGELFF. The chain employs TRBV7-9 and TRBJ2-2, with D maybe TRBD2 (5 bases). Germline-derived CDR1 and CDR2 are SEHNR and FQNEAQ (reference sequence). Trimming took 5 bases from V and 6 from J, leaving 19 bases between them. The CDR3 is 16 residues long.

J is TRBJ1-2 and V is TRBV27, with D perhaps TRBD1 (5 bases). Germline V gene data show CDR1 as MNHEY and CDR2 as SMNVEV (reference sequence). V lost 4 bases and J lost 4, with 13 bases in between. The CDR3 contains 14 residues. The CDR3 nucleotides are TGTGCCAGCAGTTCAAACACAGGCTTCTATGGCTACACCTTC. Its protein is CASSSNTGFYGYTF.

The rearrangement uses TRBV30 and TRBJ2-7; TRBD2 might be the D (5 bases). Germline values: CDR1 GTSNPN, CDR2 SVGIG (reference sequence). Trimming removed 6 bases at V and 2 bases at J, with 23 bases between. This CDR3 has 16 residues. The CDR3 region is CACAAIWGVKAYEQYF. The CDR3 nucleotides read TGTGCCTGCGCCGCCATTTGGGGAGTCAAGGCCTACGAGCAGTACTTC.

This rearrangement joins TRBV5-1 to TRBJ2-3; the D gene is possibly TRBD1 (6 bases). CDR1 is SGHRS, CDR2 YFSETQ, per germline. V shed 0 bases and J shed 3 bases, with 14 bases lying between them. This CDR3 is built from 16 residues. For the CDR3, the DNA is TGCGCCAGCAGCTTGGTCTTCCGGACAGATACAGATACGCAGTATTTT. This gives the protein CASSLVFRTDTDTQYF.

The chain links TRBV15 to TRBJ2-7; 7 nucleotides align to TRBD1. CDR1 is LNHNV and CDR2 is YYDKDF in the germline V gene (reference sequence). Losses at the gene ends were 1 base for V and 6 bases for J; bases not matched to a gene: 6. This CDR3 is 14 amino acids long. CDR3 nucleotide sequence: TGTGCCACCAGCAGAGTCAGGGGGAGTTTCGAGCAGTACTTC. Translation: CATSRVRGSFEQYF.

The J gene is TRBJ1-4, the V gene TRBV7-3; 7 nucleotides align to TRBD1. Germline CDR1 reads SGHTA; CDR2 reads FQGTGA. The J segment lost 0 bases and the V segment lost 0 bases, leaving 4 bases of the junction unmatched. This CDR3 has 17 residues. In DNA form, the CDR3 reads TGTGCCAGCAGCTTAACAGGCAGGGGGACAACTAATGAAAAACTGTTTTTT. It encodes CASSLTGRGTTNEKLFF.

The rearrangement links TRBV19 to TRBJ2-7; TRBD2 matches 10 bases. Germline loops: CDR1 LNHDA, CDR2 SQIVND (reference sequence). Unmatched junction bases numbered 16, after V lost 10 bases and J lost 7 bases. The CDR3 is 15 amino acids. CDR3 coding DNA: TGTGCCACCTCGCTAGCGGGAGCCCCTTTTGAGGAGCAGTACTTC. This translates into CATSLAGAPFEEQYF.

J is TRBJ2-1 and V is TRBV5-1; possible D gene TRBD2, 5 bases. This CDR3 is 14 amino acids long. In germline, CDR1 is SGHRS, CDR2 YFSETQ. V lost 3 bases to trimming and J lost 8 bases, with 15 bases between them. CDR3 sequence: CASSSGGLAHEQFF. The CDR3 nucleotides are TGCGCCAGCAGCTCTGGTGGACTGGCCCATGAGCAGTTCTTC.

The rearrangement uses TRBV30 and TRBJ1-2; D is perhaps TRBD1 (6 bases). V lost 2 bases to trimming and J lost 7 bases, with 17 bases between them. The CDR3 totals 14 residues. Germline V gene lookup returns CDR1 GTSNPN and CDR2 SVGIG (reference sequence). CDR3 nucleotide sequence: TGTGCCTGGAGTTCAATACAGGGAGTTCTTGGCTACACCTTC. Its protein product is CAWSSIQGVLGYTF.

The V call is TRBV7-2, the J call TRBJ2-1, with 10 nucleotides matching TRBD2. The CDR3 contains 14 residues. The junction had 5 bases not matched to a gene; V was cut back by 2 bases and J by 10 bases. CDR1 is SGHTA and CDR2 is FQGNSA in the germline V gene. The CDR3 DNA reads TGTGCCAGCAGCTTAAGCTCAGCGGGAGGGGAGCAGTTCTTC. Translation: CASSLSSAGGEQFF. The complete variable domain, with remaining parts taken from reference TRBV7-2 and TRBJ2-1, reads GAGVSQSPSNKVTEKGKDVELRCDPISGHTALYWYRQSLGQGLEFLIYFQGNSAPDKSGLPSDRFSAERTGGSVSTLTIQRTQQEDSAVYLCASSLSSAGGEQFFGPGTRLTVL.

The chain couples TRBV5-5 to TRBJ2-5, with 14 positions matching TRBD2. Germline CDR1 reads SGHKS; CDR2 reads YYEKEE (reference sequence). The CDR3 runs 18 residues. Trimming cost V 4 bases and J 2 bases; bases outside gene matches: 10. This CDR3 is CASSPTSGRARGQETQYF. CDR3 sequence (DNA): TGTGCCAGCAGCCCGACTAGCGGGAGGGCCCGAGGACAAGAGACCCAGTACTTC.

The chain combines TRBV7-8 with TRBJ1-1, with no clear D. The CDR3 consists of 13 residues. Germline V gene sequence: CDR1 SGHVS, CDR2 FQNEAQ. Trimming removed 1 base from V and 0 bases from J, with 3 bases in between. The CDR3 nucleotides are TGTGCCAGCAGCTTAGTCGTGAACACTGAAGCTTTCTTT. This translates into CASSLVVNTEAFF.

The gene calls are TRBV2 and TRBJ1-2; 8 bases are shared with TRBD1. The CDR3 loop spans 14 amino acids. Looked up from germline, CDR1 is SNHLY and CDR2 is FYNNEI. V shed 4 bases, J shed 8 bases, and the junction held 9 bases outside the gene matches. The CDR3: CASSALTGVEGYTF. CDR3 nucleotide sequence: TGTGCCAGCAGTGCGCTGACAGGGGTGGAGGGCTACACCTTC.

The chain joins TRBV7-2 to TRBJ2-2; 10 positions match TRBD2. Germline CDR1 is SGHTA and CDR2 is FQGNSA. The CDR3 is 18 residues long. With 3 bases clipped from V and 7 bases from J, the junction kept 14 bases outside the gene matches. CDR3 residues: CASSLRRGSGRAGGELFF. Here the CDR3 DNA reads TGTGCCAGCAGCTTGCGGCGTGGGAGCGGGAGGGCCGGCGGGGAGCTGTTTTTT.

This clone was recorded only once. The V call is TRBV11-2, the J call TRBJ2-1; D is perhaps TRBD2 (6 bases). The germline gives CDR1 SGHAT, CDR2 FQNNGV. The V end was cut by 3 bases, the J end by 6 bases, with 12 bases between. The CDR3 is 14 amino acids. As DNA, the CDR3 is TGTGCCAGCAGCTTTCTTGGGACTTCCAATGAGCAGTTCTTC. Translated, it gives CASSFLGTSNEQFF.

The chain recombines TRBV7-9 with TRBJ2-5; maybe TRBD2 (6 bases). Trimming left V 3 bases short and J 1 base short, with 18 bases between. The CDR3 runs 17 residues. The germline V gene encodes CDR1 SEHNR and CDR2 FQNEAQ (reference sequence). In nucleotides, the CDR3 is TGTGCCAGCAGCTTCGGGGGTTTGGCGGGCTCCCAAGAGACCCAGTACTTC. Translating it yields CASSFGGLAGSQETQYF.

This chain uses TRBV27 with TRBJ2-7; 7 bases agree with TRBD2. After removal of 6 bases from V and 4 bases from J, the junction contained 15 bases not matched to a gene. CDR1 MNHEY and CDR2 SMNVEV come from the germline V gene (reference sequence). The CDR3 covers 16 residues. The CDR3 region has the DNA TGTGCCAGCAGACCGGGGCGACTAGCTGCGAGGTACGAGCAGTACTTC. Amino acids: CASRPGRLAARYEQYF.